This TCR beta chain was captured by sequencing in a study of T cells in Graves' hyperthyroidism and ophthalmopathy. Exclusion followed for patients with uncontrolled infection, other autoimmune disease, pregnancy or lactation. Trimming removed 2 bases at V and 2 bases at J, with 6 bases between. The CDR3 totals 13 residues. Germline assignment: CDR1 ENHRY and CDR2 SYGVKD. There were TCR beta CDR3 regions amplified from RNA transcripts. TCR CDR3 regions were first amplified by RT-PCR with HTBI primers. TCRdb re-called the multiplex PCR reads through MiXCR, storing one row per CDR3 protein. Of about 660,000 distinct CDR3 sequences in the sample, 45% were seen once. This clonotype was observed at least ten times. Its target is unknown. Whole-study results and caveats: Ophthalmopathy was predicted by the model a median of roughly 6.6 months ahead of onset. Also found in blood were most expanded thyroid clonotypes above 0.001.

The chain links TRBV10-3 to TRBJ2-5, with a weak D call TRBD1 (5 bases). The sequence was obtained from an adult man with Graves' disease, either hyperthyroidism or ophthalmopathy (not recorded which). The sequenced sample consisted of peripheral blood or thyroid tissue (not recorded which). CDR3 coding DNA: TGTGCCATCAGTGAGGACAGACAAGAGACCCAGTACTTC. It encodes CAISEDRQETQYF.